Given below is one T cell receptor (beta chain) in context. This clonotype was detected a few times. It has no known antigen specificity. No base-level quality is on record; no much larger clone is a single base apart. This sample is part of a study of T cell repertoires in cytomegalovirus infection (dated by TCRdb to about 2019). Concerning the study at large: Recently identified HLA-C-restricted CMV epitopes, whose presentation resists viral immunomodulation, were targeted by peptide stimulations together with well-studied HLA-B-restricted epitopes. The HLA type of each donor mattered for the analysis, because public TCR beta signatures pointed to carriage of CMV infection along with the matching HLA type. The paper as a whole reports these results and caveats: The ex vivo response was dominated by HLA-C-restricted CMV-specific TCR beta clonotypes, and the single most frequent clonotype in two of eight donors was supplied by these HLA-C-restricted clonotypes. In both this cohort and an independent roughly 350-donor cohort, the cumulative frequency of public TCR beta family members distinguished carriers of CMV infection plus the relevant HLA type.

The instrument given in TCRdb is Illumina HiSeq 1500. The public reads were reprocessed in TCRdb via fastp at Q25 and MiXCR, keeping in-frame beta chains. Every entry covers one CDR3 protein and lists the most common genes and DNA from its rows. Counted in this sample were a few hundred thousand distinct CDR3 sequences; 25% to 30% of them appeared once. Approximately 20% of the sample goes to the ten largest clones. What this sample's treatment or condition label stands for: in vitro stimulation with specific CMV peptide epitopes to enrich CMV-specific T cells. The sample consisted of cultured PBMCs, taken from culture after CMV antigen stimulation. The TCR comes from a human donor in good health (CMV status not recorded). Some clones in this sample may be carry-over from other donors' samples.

The sequenced DNA is TGTGCCAGCAGTTCGACCGGGACTAGCGGGGGTGCTAGCACAGATACGCAGTATTTT. This translates into CASSSTGTSGGASTDTQYF. The receptor chain draws on TRBV12-3 or TRBV12-4 and TRBJ2-3, and TRBD2 aligns with 14 junction nucleotides. The germline V and J ends show losses of 4 bases and 0 bases respectively, and no gene match explains 9 bases of the junction. Measured from the cysteine to the phenylalanine, the CDR3 is 19 residues long. The entry retains the CDR3 DNA only, 57 bases that are in frame from base 1.